Shown below are 22 T cell receptor beta chains from a single sample sequenced in a study of blood T cell repertoires in COVID-19. TCRdb's table, derived via immunoSEQ multiplex PCR, lists solely in-frame clones and lacks some. The data hold about 240,000 clones, with 70% to 90% observed a single time. Sequencing used peripheral blood. All receptors come from a man between 60 and 70 years old with acute or convalescent COVID-19.

The V and J genes are TRBV12-5 and TRBJ1-2; D call uncertain. The V end lost 5 bases, the J end lost 7 bases, and 26 bases lay between the germline ends. Germline values: CDR1 LGHNT, CDR2 FRNRAP. The CDR3 sequence is 17 residues long. The CDR3 reads CASGPSPRPTTMGGYTF. The CDR3 DNA reads TGTGCTAGTGGTCCTTCCCCCCGACCGACGACTATGGGTGGCTACACCTTC.

The V call is TRBV5-1, the J call TRBJ1-1, with TRBD1 matching 9 bases. Germline assignment: CDR1 SGHRS and CDR2 YFSETQ. The CDR3 sequence is 15 residues long. V lost 4 bases, J lost 1 base, and 5 bases stayed unmatched. Here the CDR3 reads CASSTKGQGNTEAFF. CDR3 nucleotide sequence: TGCGCCAGCAGCACGAAGGGACAGGGGAACACTGAAGCTTTCTTT.

The chain couples TRBV4-3 to TRBJ2-1; D perhaps matches TRBD1 (5 bases). The V end lost 2 bases, the J end lost 5 bases, and 10 bases lay between the germline ends. CDR1 LGHNA and CDR2 YSLEER come from the germline V gene. The CDR3 is made up of 14 amino acids. The CDR3 here is CASSQLGVHNEQFF. The CDR3 DNA is TGCGCCAGCAGCCAACTAGGGGTACACAATGAGCAGTTCTTC.

The chain is built from TRBV6-5 and TRBJ2-3; no clear D gene. V gave up 9 bases and J gave up 0 bases, with 7 bases separating them. CDR1 and CDR2 from the germline V gene are MNHEY and SVGAGI. This CDR3 contains 12 residues. The CDR3 is CASTASTDTQYF. The DNA for the CDR3 is TGTGCCAGTACAGCTAGCACAGATACGCAGTATTTT.

The genes are TRBV18 and TRBJ2-5, with 7 bases identical to TRBD2. The CDR3 extends over 13 amino acids. Germline-derived CDR1 and CDR2 are KGHSH and LQKENI. J was trimmed by 9 bases and V by 2 bases; bases with no gene match: 6. The CDR3 spells CASSPAGDGAQYF. In DNA form, the CDR3 reads TGTGCCAGCTCACCAGCGGGGGATGGGGCCCAGTACTTC.

The genes are TRBV2 and TRBJ1-4, with unresolved D. Germline values: CDR1 SNHLY, CDR2 FYNNEI. The CDR3 runs to 15 residues. Trimming removed 8 bases from V and 4 bases from J, with 17 bases in between. Here the CDR3 reads CASRKAVAVNEKLFF. The CDR3 DNA reads TGTGCCAGCCGTAAAGCTGTGGCAGTTAATGAAAAACTGTTTTTT.

With regard to this clone: Other DNA variants within this sample encode the same CDR3. The rearrangement uses TRBV7-3 and TRBJ1-1; no reliable D call. Trimming removed 0 bases at V and 1 base at J, with 9 bases between. CDR3 size: 15 residues. Germline V CDR1 and CDR2: SGHTA, FQGTGA. This chain's CDR3 is CASSLTRRENTEAFF. The CDR3, as DNA: TGTGCCAGCAGCTTAACCCGGCGGGAGAACACTGAAGCTTTCTTT.

The rearrangement joins TRBV5-1 to TRBJ2-6; 11 bases map to TRBD1. The V segment lost 3 bases and the J segment 2 bases; nucleotides outside the gene matches: 4. Germline CDR1 SGHRS, CDR2 YFSETQ. The CDR3 is 17 amino acids. The CDR3, as DNA: TGCGCCAGCAGCTCCGGGACAGGGGGAACTGGGGCCAACGTCCTGACTTTC. It codes for CASSSGTGGTGANVLTF.

V usage is TRBV11-3 and J usage is TRBJ1-5, with D possibly being TRBD1 (6 bases). The V gene lost 5 bases and the J gene lost 7 bases, with 12 bases spanning the gap. There are 13 residues in the CDR3. Looked up from germline, CDR1 is SGHNT and CDR2 is YENEEA. This CDR3 reads CASSINREQPQHF. The CDR3 DNA reads TGTGCCAGCAGCATCAACAGGGAACAGCCCCAGCATTTT.

This clone was recorded a few times. Other DNA sequences in the same sample also yield this CDR3. The chain combines TRBV5-1 with TRBJ1-1; weak D call: TRBD1 (6 bases). Germline assignment: CDR1 SGHRS and CDR2 YFSETQ. Trimming shortened V by 0 bases and J by 5 bases, and 11 bases separated the two germline ends. The CDR3 contains 14 residues. Here the CDR3 reads CASSLDRVGTEAFF. For the CDR3, the DNA is TGCGCCAGCAGCTTGGACAGGGTGGGGACTGAAGCTTTCTTT.

The V gene is TRBV7-9, the J gene TRBJ1-4, with D tentatively TRBD1 (6 bases). V gave up 1 base and J gave up 4 bases, with 13 bases separating them. CDR3 length: 16 amino acids. The germline CDR1 and CDR2 sequences are SEHNR and FQNEAQ (reference sequence). CDR3 DNA: TGTGCCAGCAGCTTAGGAGCTACAGGGAATAATGAAAAACTGTTTTTT. Translation: CASSLGATGNNEKLFF.

The chain combines TRBV5-6 with TRBJ2-2; maybe TRBD2 (5 bases). Trimming stripped 0 bases from V and 6 bases from J, with 12 bases between. The CDR3 covers 15 residues. Germline-derived CDR1 and CDR2 are SGHDT and YYEEEE. CDR3 protein: CASSLGAGRAGELFF. The CDR3 DNA sequence: TGTGCCAGCAGCTTGGGGGCCGGGCGGGCCGGGGAGCTGTTTTTT. Supplemented by reference TRBV5-6 and TRBJ2-2, the full variable domain reads DAGVTQSPTHLIKTRGQQVTLRCSPKSGHDTVSWYQQALGQGPQFIFQYYEEEERQRGNFPDRFSGHQFPNYSSELNVNALLLGDSALYLCASSLGAGRAGELFFGEGSRLTVL.

This clone has only a few counts. The CDR3, as DNA: TGTGCCAGCAGTCCGACCCACGACAGGGTAGCTGGCTACACCTTC. This translates into CASSPTHDRVAGYTF. The chain joins TRBV27 to TRBJ1-2; 7 nucleotides agree with TRBD1. Germline V CDR1 and CDR2: MNHEY, SMNVEV (reference sequence). This CDR3 has 15 amino acids. With V trimmed by 5 bases and J by 7 bases, 13 bases remained unmatched.

The chain is built from TRBV11-3 and TRBJ2-1; D gene ambiguous. In germline, CDR1 is SGHNT, CDR2 YENEEA. V lost 0 bases and J lost 6, with 9 bases in between. This CDR3 comprises 14 residues. This CDR3 reads CASSLDIRRNEQFF. The CDR3 DNA sequence: TGTGCCAGCAGCTTAGATATCCGTCGCAATGAGCAGTTCTTC.

The CDR3 DNA reads as TGTGCCAGCAGCCAAGATCCAGCTAGCGGAGCCTACGAGCAGTACTTC. The encoded protein is CASSQDPASGAYEQYF. V and J are TRBV4-2 and TRBJ2-7; TRBD2 aligns across 7 bases. J lost 2 bases, V lost 0 bases, and 7 bases had no gene match. This CDR3 is built from 16 residues. Germline CDR1 and CDR2: LGHNA and YNFKEQ.

CDR3 in amino acids: CASSPQGVNQPQHF. CDR3 DNA sequence: TGTGCCAGCAGCCCTCAGGGGGTGAATCAGCCCCAGCATTTT. The chain uses TRBV6-4 and TRBJ1-5; 7 bases are a match to TRBD1. Germline V lookup: CDR1 MRHNA, CDR2 SNTAGT. The CDR3 runs 14 residues. Germline trimming cut 6 bases from V and 4 bases from J; bases unmatched to any gene: 6.

V and J are TRBV29-1 and TRBJ2-5, with TRBD1 identical over 7 bases. Germline V gene data show CDR1 as SQVTM and CDR2 as ANQGSEA. The CDR3 length is 12 residues. The trim removed 7 bases at V and 4 bases at J, leaving 6 bases unmatched. Here the CDR3 reads CSADRQLETQYF. The CDR3 DNA reads as TGCAGCGCGGACAGGCAGTTAGAGACCCAGTACTTC.

This rearrangement joins TRBV10-3 to TRBJ2-1; perhaps TRBD2 as D (7 bases). V dropped 8 bases and J dropped 2 bases, with 16 bases sitting between them. This CDR3 is built from 15 residues. CDR1 ENHRY and CDR2 SYGVKD come from the germline V gene. CDR3 nucleotide sequence: TGTGCCATCTCAAGGGGGGGAGAGACCTACAATGAGCAGTTCTTC. Its translation is CAISRGGETYNEQFF.

The chain joins TRBV6-1 to TRBJ2-7; TRBD2 is a possible D gene (6 bases). This CDR3 spans 15 amino acids. V lost 2 bases and J 1 base, leaving 12 bases between the germline ends. Germline CDR1 is MNHNS and CDR2 is SASEGT. The CDR3, as DNA: TGTGCCAGCAGTGAATGGGGGGTGGGGTCCTACGAGCAGTACTTC. Its translation is CASSEWGVGSYEQYF.

V usage is TRBV24-1 and J usage is TRBJ2-5; tentatively, D is TRBD1 (6 bases). The germline V gene encodes CDR1 KGHDR and CDR2 SFDVKD. Trimming took 3 bases from V and 1 from J, leaving 14 bases between them. CDR3 size: 16 residues. The CDR3 protein is CATSDTPQGSQETQYF. The CDR3 DNA follows: TGTGCCACCAGTGATACCCCGCAGGGGTCCCAAGAGACCCAGTACTTC.

This chain uses TRBV19 with TRBJ2-3, with D possibly TRBD1 on 6 matching bases. This CDR3 comprises 16 residues. Between the trimmed V and J ends, which lost 7 bases and 4 bases, there was a span of 21 bases. Looked up from germline, CDR1 is LNHDA and CDR2 is SQIVND (reference sequence). CDR3 loop: CASKVSQGPRPDTQYF. The CDR3 DNA follows: TGTGCCAGTAAGGTTTCCCAGGGGCCGCGTCCAGATACGCAGTATTTT. The full variable domain, in which reference TRBV19 and TRBJ2-3 provide the parts outside the CDR3, is DGGITQSPKYLFRKEGQNVTLSCEQNLNHDAMYWYRQDPGQGLRLIYYSQIVNDFQKGDIAEGYSVSREKKESFPLTVTSAQKNPTAFYLCASKVSQGPRPDTQYFGPGTRLTVL.

V gene TRBV28 combines with J gene TRBJ2-5; 13 bases are a match to TRBD2. The CDR3 spans 18 residues. Germline CDR1 reads MDHEN; CDR2 reads SYDVKM. The V gene end was trimmed by 6 bases and the J gene end by 6 bases; junction bases not matched to a gene: 16. The CDR3 DNA is TGTGCCAGCAGCCTGGGGATCGGACTAGCGGGAGAGACGAAGACCCAGTACTTC. It is translated as CASSLGIGLAGETKTQYF.